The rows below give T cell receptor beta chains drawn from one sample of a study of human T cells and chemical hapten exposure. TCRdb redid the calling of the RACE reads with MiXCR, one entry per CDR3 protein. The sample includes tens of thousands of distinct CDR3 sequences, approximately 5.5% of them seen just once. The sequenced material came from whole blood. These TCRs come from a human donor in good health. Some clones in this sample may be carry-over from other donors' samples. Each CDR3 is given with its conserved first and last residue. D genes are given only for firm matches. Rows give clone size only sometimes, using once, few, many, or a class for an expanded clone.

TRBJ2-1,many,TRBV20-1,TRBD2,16,CSAYGGLAGDDNEQFF,TGCAGTGCTTATGGTGGACTAGCGGGAGATGACAATGAGCAGTTCTTC
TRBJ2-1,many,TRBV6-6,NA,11,CASRFSLEQFF,TGTGCCAGCAGGTTTTCGTTGGAGCAGTTCTTC
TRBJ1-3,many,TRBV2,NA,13,CASSLSPGNTIYF,TGTGCCAGCTCTCTATCGCCTGGAAACACCATATATTTT
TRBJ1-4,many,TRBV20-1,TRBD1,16,CSARDQEGARYEKLFF,TGCAGTGCTAGAGATCAGGAGGGGGCGCGGTATGAAAAACTGTTTTTT
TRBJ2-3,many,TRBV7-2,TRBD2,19,CASSLAPLTSGGMTDTQYF,TGTGCCAGCAGCTTAGCTCCTCTCACTAGCGGGGGGATGACAGATACGCAGTATTTT
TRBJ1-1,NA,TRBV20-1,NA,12,CSAASRSTEAFF,TGCAGTGCTGCCTCTAGGAGCACTGAAGCTTTCTTT
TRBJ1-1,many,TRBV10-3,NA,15,CAISESSGDGTEAFF,TGTGCCATCAGTGAGTCGAGTGGGGATGGCACTGAAGCTTTCTTT
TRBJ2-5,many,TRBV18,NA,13,CASSPLTGETQYF,TGTGCCAGCTCACCACTGACAGGAGAGACCCAGTACTTC
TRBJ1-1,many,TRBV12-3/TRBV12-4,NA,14,CASNSGGGITEAFF,TGTGCCAGCAATTCGGGGGGGGGTATCACTGAAGCTTTCTTT
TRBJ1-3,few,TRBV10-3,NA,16,CAISADRTVSGNTIYF,TGTGCCATCAGTGCAGACAGGACAGTCTCTGGAAACACCATATATTTT
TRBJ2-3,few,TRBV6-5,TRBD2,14,CASSSSGITDTQYF,TGTGCCAGCAGTTCTAGCGGGATCACAGATACGCAGTATTTT
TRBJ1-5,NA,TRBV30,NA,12,CAWSSGPQPQHF,TGTGCCTGGAGTTCCGGACCTCAGCCCCAGCATTTT
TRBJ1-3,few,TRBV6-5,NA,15,CASSYSHSQEAAIYF,TGTGCCAGCAGTTACTCCCATTCACAGGAGGCCGCCATATATTTT
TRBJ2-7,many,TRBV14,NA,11,CASSQDNEQYF,TGTGCCAGCAGCCAAGACAACGAGCAGTACTTC
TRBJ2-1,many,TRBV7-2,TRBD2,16,CASSLGSGFTYNEQFF,TGTGCCAGCAGCTTAGGTAGCGGGTTTACCTACAATGAGCAGTTCTTC
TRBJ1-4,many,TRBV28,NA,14,CASSLNGVYEKLFF,TGTGCCAGCAGTTTGAATGGAGTCTACGAAAAACTGTTTTTT
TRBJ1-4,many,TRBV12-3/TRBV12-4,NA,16,CASSPPRAGGNQKLFF,TGTGCCAGCAGCCCTCCGAGGGCAGGTGGTAATCAAAAACTGTTTTTT
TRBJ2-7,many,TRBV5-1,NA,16,CASSSAAGTLPYEQYF,TGCGCCAGCAGCAGCGCGGCGGGGACCCTTCCCTACGAGCAGTACTTC
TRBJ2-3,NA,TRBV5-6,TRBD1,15,CASSWRYTGEDTQYF,TGTGCCAGCAGCTGGCGCTATACAGGGGAAGATACGCAGTATTTT
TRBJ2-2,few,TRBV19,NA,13,CASSKGYNGELFF,TGTGCCAGTTCAAAAGGGTACAACGGGGAGCTGTTTTTT
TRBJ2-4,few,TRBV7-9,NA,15,CASRPSAGAKNIQYF,TGTGCCAGCAGACCCAGCGCGGGGGCCAAAAACATTCAGTACTTC
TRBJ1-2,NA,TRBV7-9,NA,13,CASSTAAGYGYTF,TGTGCCAGCAGCACCGCAGCAGGTTATGGCTACACCTTC